A selection of T cell receptor beta chains follows, all from one sample in a study of shared clonotypes between healthy human individuals. Libraries were prepared by immunoSEQ multiplex PCR; TCRdb keeps only in-frame clonotypes and omits some of them. The sample includes over 2 million clones, around 90% seen only once; the top ten take 0.3% to 0.4%. The sample consisted of naive CD4+ T cells from PBMCs. The receptors derive from a man younger than 35 in good health. Some clones in this sample may be carry-over from other donors' samples. Each CDR3 is given with its conserved first and last residue. A D gene is named only where the DNA matches it firmly. Size is stated for part of the rows, as once, few or many counts, or as a class when the clone is expanded.

CDR3 protein: CASSRGGALGPYEQYF; CDR3 DNA: TGTGCCAGCAGCCGCGGGGGGGCCCTTGGTCCTTACGAGCAGTACTTC; D gene: TRBD2; clone size: .; J gene: TRBJ2-7; V gene: TRBV7-6
CDR3 protein: CASSLLGGIYEQYF; CDR3 DNA: TGTGCCAGCAGCCTCCTCGGAGGTATCTACGAGCAGTACTTC; D gene: .; clone size: few; J gene: TRBJ2-7; V gene: TRBV14
CDR3 protein: CASSGQGGMNTEAFF; CDR3 DNA: TGTGCCAGCAGTGGACAGGGTGGTATGAACACTGAAGCTTTCTTT; D gene: TRBD1; clone size: .; J gene: TRBJ1-1; V gene: TRBV25-1
CDR3 protein: CASNYPTSGRADEQFF; CDR3 DNA: TGTGCCAGCAATTACCCGACTAGCGGGAGGGCCGATGAGCAGTTCTTC; D gene: TRBD2; clone size: .; J gene: TRBJ2-1; V gene: TRBV28
CDR3 protein: CASSPFRLAGDPSYEQYF; CDR3 DNA: TGTGCCAGCAGTCCCTTTCGACTAGCGGGAGACCCCTCCTACGAGCAGTACTTC; D gene: TRBD2; clone size: .; J gene: TRBJ2-7; V gene: TRBV28
CDR3 protein: CASSIIRVGNEQFF; CDR3 DNA: TGTGCCAGTAGTATAATACGAGTGGGCAATGAGCAGTTCTTC; D gene: .; clone size: .; J gene: TRBJ2-1; V gene: TRBV19
CDR3 protein: CASSVGLAGGTDTQYF; CDR3 DNA: TGTGCCAGCAGTGTGGGACTAGCGGGAGGGACAGATACGCAGTATTTT; D gene: TRBD2; clone size: .; J gene: TRBJ2-3; V gene: TRBV2
CDR3 protein: CASSPVYEQYF; CDR3 DNA: TGCGCCAGCAGCCCGGTGTACGAGCAGTACTTC; D gene: .; clone size: .; J gene: TRBJ2-7; V gene: TRBV5-1
CDR3 protein: CASSPHKDPDYNEQFF; CDR3 DNA: TGTGCCAGCAGCCCTCACAAAGATCCCGATTACAATGAGCAGTTCTTC; D gene: .; clone size: .; J gene: TRBJ2-1; V gene: TRBV7-2
CDR3 protein: CASSFGTRFSGELFF; CDR3 DNA: TGTGCCAGCAGTTTCGGGACTAGATTTTCCGGGGAGCTGTTTTTT; D gene: TRBD2; clone size: .; J gene: TRBJ2-2; V gene: TRBV28
CDR3 protein: CASSLPGLAGDTDTQYF; CDR3 DNA: TGCGCCAGCAGCTTGCCCGGACTAGCGGGCGACACAGATACGCAGTATTTT; D gene: TRBD2; clone size: once; J gene: TRBJ2-3; V gene: TRBV5-1
CDR3 protein: CASSVRGTGELFF; CDR3 DNA: TGTGCCAGCAGCGTACGGGGGACCGGGGAGCTGTTTTTT; D gene: .; clone size: .; J gene: TRBJ2-2; V gene: TRBV9
CDR3 protein: CASSQALTGNQPQHF; CDR3 DNA: TGCGCCAGCAGCCAGGCCTTAACCGGGAATCAGCCCCAGCATTTT; D gene: .; clone size: .; J gene: TRBJ1-5; V gene: TRBV4-1
CDR3 protein: CASRSRDSYSGNTIYF; CDR3 DNA: TGTGCCAGCAGGTCCCGGGACAGTTACTCTGGAAACACCATATATTTT; D gene: TRBD1; clone size: .; J gene: TRBJ1-3; V gene: TRBV2
CDR3 protein: CASSHQGASGHYNEQFF; CDR3 DNA: TGTGCCAGCTCACACCAAGGCGCTAGCGGGCATTACAATGAGCAGTTCTTC; D gene: TRBD2; clone size: .; J gene: TRBJ2-1; V gene: TRBV18
CDR3 protein: CASRVTGTYEQYF; CDR3 DNA: TGTGCCAGCAGGGTGACAGGAACTTACGAGCAGTACTTC; D gene: .; clone size: .; J gene: TRBJ2-7; V gene: TRBV27
CDR3 protein: CASSYESSYEQYF; CDR3 DNA: TGTGCCAGCAGTTACGAGAGCTCCTACGAGCAGTACTTC; D gene: .; clone size: .; J gene: TRBJ2-7; V gene: TRBV6-5
CDR3 protein: CAWSVPGGSQPQHF; CDR3 DNA: TGTGCCTGGAGTGTACCAGGGGGCTCGCAGCCCCAGCATTTT; D gene: TRBD1; clone size: .; J gene: TRBJ1-5; V gene: TRBV30
CDR3 protein: CASSQVPRGPNQPQHF; CDR3 DNA: TGCGCCAGCAGCCAAGTACCCAGAGGGCCCAATCAGCCCCAGCATTTT; D gene: .; clone size: few; J gene: TRBJ1-5; V gene: TRBV4-1
CDR3 protein: CASSPGGTGELFF; CDR3 DNA: TGTGCCAGTAGTCCTGGGGGCACCGGGGAGCTGTTTTTT; D gene: .; clone size: .; J gene: TRBJ2-2; V gene: TRBV19
CDR3 protein: CASGTGSSYEQYF; CDR3 DNA: TGTGCCAGCGGGACAGGGAGCTCCTACGAGCAGTACTTC; D gene: TRBD1; clone size: .; J gene: TRBJ2-7; V gene: TRBV28
CDR3 protein: CASRGTGETQYF; CDR3 DNA: TGTGCCAGCAGGGGGACCGGAGAGACCCAGTACTTC; D gene: .; clone size: .; J gene: TRBJ2-5; V gene: TRBV2
CDR3 protein: CASSVRTNYEQYF; CDR3 DNA: TGTGCCAGCAGCGTACGGACTAACTACGAGCAGTACTTC; D gene: .; clone size: once; J gene: TRBJ2-7; V gene: TRBV11-3
CDR3 protein: CASSEGLGGTDTQYF; CDR3 DNA: TGTGCCAGCAGTGAAGGACTAGGAGGGACCGATACGCAGTATTTT; D gene: .; clone size: .; J gene: TRBJ2-3; V gene: TRBV2
CDR3 protein: CASSLRTGSDGYTF; CDR3 DNA: TGTGCCAGCAGTTTACGGACAGGGTCGGATGGCTACACCTTC; D gene: TRBD1; clone size: .; J gene: TRBJ1-2; V gene: TRBV28
CDR3 protein: CASSPDSFTDTQYF; CDR3 DNA: TGTGCCAGCAGTCCAGACAGCTTCACAGATACGCAGTATTTT; D gene: .; clone size: .; J gene: TRBJ2-3; V gene: TRBV28
CDR3 protein: CSVAPQWDEQFF; CDR3 DNA: TGCAGCGTGGCTCCTCAGTGGGATGAGCAGTTCTTC; D gene: .; clone size: few; J gene: TRBJ2-1; V gene: TRBV29-1
CDR3 protein: CASSSGQGRDTQYF; CDR3 DNA: TGTGCCAGCAGCTCGGGACAGGGAAGGGATACGCAGTATTTT; D gene: TRBD1; clone size: .; J gene: TRBJ2-3; V gene: TRBV11-3
CDR3 protein: CASSLVQGIKNIQYF; CDR3 DNA: TGTGCCAGCAGCTTAGTTCAGGGCATCAAAAACATTCAGTACTTC; D gene: .; clone size: .; J gene: TRBJ2-4; V gene: TRBV11-2
CDR3 protein: CASSPRGTLGETQYF; CDR3 DNA: TGTGCCAGCAGTCCCCGAGGGACTTTGGGAGAGACCCAGTACTTC; D gene: .; clone size: .; J gene: TRBJ2-5; V gene: TRBV2
CDR3 protein: CASSWREEYEQYF; CDR3 DNA: TGTGCCAGCAGTTGGCGGGAGGAATACGAGCAGTACTTC; D gene: TRBD2; clone size: .; J gene: TRBJ2-7; V gene: TRBV7-8
CDR3 protein: CASSLARTSAVYEQFF; CDR3 DNA: TGTGCCAGCAGCTTAGCTCGGACTAGCGCTGTATATGAGCAGTTCTTC; D gene: TRBD2; clone size: once; J gene: TRBJ2-1; V gene: TRBV7-2
CDR3 protein: CASSLATVVNLEETQYF; CDR3 DNA: TGTGCCAGCAGCTTGGCCACGGTTGTCAACCTCGAAGAGACCCAGTACTTC; D gene: .; clone size: .; J gene: TRBJ2-5; V gene: TRBV5-4
CDR3 protein: CASRPTGQDKNIQYF; CDR3 DNA: TGTGCCAGCAGACCGACAGGGCAGGACAAAAACATTCAGTACTTC; D gene: TRBD1; clone size: .; J gene: TRBJ2-4; V gene: TRBV2
CDR3 protein: CASSGTGTSGSVVDTQYF; CDR3 DNA: TGTGCCAGCAGTGGAACCGGGACTAGCGGGAGCGTGGTAGATACGCAGTATTTT; D gene: TRBD2; clone size: once; J gene: TRBJ2-3; V gene: TRBV2
CDR3 protein: CASSLLTGAHEQYF; CDR3 DNA: TGCGCCAGCAGCCTATTGACAGGGGCCCACGAGCAGTACTTC; D gene: TRBD1; clone size: .; J gene: TRBJ2-7; V gene: TRBV4-1
CDR3 protein: CASKGPNTGELFF; CDR3 DNA: TGTGCCAGCAAGGGCCCCAACACCGGGGAGCTGTTTTTT; D gene: .; clone size: .; J gene: TRBJ2-2; V gene: TRBV2
CDR3 protein: CASSINRDTEAFF; CDR3 DNA: TGTGCCAGCAGTATCAACAGAGACACTGAAGCTTTCTTT; D gene: .; clone size: .; J gene: TRBJ1-1; V gene: TRBV6-1
CDR3 protein: CASSFIPQNADTQYF; CDR3 DNA: TGCGCCAGCAGCTTTATTCCCCAGAACGCAGATACGCAGTATTTT; D gene: .; clone size: .; J gene: TRBJ2-3; V gene: TRBV5-1
CDR3 protein: CASSQPRRQAIVHTQYF; CDR3 DNA: TGTGCCAGCAGTCAACCTCGAAGACAGGCCATAGTTCATACGCAGTATTTT; D gene: .; clone size: .; J gene: TRBJ2-3; V gene: TRBV28
CDR3 protein: CASSFGRNYGYTF; CDR3 DNA: TGTGCCAGCAGCTTCGGACGGAACTATGGCTACACCTTC; D gene: .; clone size: .; J gene: TRBJ1-2; V gene: TRBV7-2
CDR3 protein: CASSSGTGPSNEQFF; CDR3 DNA: TGCGCCAGCAGTTCTGGGACAGGCCCTTCCAATGAGCAGTTCTTC; D gene: TRBD1; clone size: once; J gene: TRBJ2-1; V gene: TRBV5-1